The entry that follows covers one T cell receptor (beta chain) sequence. This record belongs to a study of response to subunit inactivated influenza vaccine. TCRdb called the RT-PCR reads again in MiXCR, with one record for every CDR3 protein. This sample carries roughly 500,000 distinct CDR3 sequences, under 25% of them seen once, and the ten largest clones take 2.8%. CDR1 is SNHLY, CDR2 FYNNEI, per germline. Trimming took 7 bases from V and 0 from J; bases not matched to a gene: 9. The CDR3 is 17 amino acids. The same data also contributed to another study, on T cells expressing NK-cell markers. That study reports: It was by 5'RACE template switching with UMIs that TCR beta cDNA was made. The same clonotypes also predominated in the CD3+CD56-NKG2C+ fraction of a few donors.

The sample consisted of CD4+ T cells sorted from PBMCs, taken approximately 13 days after vaccination. The clonotype comes from a man aged 50-59 years who received an inactivated influenza vaccine. The V gene is TRBV2, the J gene TRBJ2-4, with 10 bases that match TRBD2. CDR3 region: CASISGLADLAKNIQYF. The CDR3 nucleotides are TGTGCCAGCATCTCCGGACTAGCGGACCTAGCCAAAAACATTCAGTACTTC.